This T cell receptor beta chain appears in the sequencing data of a study of T-cell reconstitution after alpha-beta-depleted transplantation in children. Overall study findings and caveats: There were some patients whose high TCRbeta diversity at day 60 came from surviving recipient T cells and thymic progenitors. Approximately two months post-transplant, alpha-beta T cells reportedly originated from several hundred expanded graft clones.

With respect to this clonotype: Antigen unknown.

The length of the CDR3 is 11 residues. In germline, CDR1 is MNHEY, CDR2 SVGAGI. V gave up 2 bases and J gave up 4 bases, with 3 bases separating them. The TCRbeta library was prepared with unique molecular identifiers. TCRdb ran MiXCR on the PCR reads and lists one entry per CDR3 protein. The sample holds about 150,000 distinct CDR3 sequences, around 10% seen once. The TCR sequence derives from a boy under 10 years old with acute myeloid leukemia, due to receive a stem cell transplant. The chain joins TRBV6-5 to TRBJ2-7; the D is unclear. The sample consisted of PBMCs, taken before TCRalphabeta/CD19-depleted stem cell transplant. The CDR3 nucleotides are TGTGCCAGCAGTTACACGTACGAGCAGTACGTC. It translates to CASSYTYEQYV.